A single sample is the source of the 15 T cell receptor beta chains below, sequenced in a study of T-cell reconstitution after alpha-beta-depleted transplantation in children. Molecular barcoding with unique molecular identifiers was used for the TCRbeta library. TCRdb fed the PCR reads into MiXCR, producing one record per CDR3 protein. The data hold 800,000 to 1,000,000 distinct CDR3 sequences, with about 30% observed a single time. Sequencing was performed on PBMCs, mostly from graft donor cells, taken 360 days after TCRalphabeta/CD19-depleted stem cell transplant. The receptors originated from a boy under three years old who had a stem cell transplant for SCID, so the T cells may come from the graft donor.

The chain couples TRBV12-3 or TRBV12-4 to TRBJ1-4; a weak D match, TRBD1 (6 bases). V lost 3 bases to trimming and J lost 8 bases, with 19 bases between them. The CDR3 extends over 16 amino acids. CDR3 sequence (DNA): TGTGCCAGCAGTTTGTTCGGGGGGGCAGGAGGGGAAAAACTGTTTTTT. Translated, it gives CASSLFGGAGGEKLFF.

This clonotype has at least ten counts. V usage is TRBV27 and J usage is TRBJ1-5; D not resolved. Trimming took off 2 bases at V and 0 bases at J, with 8 bases between the two ends. The CDR3 runs to 15 residues. Germline-derived CDR1 and CDR2 are MNHEY and SMNVEV (reference sequence). The CDR3 DNA is TGTGCCAGCAGTTTAGACGGAAATAGCAATCAGCCCCAGCATTTT. This sequence encodes CASSLDGNSNQPQHF.

The CDR3 DNA sequence: TGTGCCAGCAGTCTTAAGGGGCCTGGAGGGGGCTACACCTTC. This encodes CASSLKGPGGGYTF. V is TRBV12-3 or TRBV12-4 and J is TRBJ1-2; perhaps TRBD1 as D (5 bases). The CDR3 loop spans 14 amino acids. Trimming cost V 5 bases and J 8 bases, with 18 bases left between them.

J is TRBJ2-1 and V is TRBV16; either TRBD1 or TRBD2 may supply D (6 bases each). V lost 5 bases and J lost 0, with 14 bases in between. The germline gives CDR1 KGHSY, CDR2 FQNENV. This CDR3 is built from 16 residues. For the CDR3, the DNA is TGTGCCAGCAGCTGGGGGGCGGGTAGCTCCTACAATGAGCAGTTCTTC. This encodes CASSWGAGSSYNEQFF.

This chain links TRBV20-1 with TRBJ2-5; 9 bases agree with TRBD1. The trim removed 4 bases at V and 5 bases at J, leaving 5 bases unmatched. CDR1 is DFQATT, CDR2 SNEGSKA, per germline (reference sequence). This CDR3 contains 13 residues. The CDR3 DNA follows: TGCAGTGCTACCGGGACAGGGCTGGAGACCCAGTACTTC. It codes for CSATGTGLETQYF.

The chain has TRBV5-1 and TRBJ2-5, with no clear D. Germline V CDR1 and CDR2: SGHRS, YFSETQ. The CDR3 runs to 15 residues. Trimming removed 1 base at V and 1 base at J, with 11 bases between. Here the CDR3 reads CASSLTIGFQETQYF. The CDR3 DNA follows: TGCGCCAGCAGCTTGACGATCGGGTTCCAAGAGACCCAGTACTTC. The variable domain in full, completed from reference TRBV5-1 and TRBJ2-5, reads KAGVTQTPRYLIKTRGQQVTLSCSPISGHRSVSWYQQTPGQGLQFLFEYFSETQRNKGNFPGRFSGRQFSNSRSEMNVSTLELGDSALYLCASSLTIGFQETQYFGPGTRLLVL.

The rearrangement links TRBV5-1 to TRBJ2-2; 9 nucleotides agree with TRBD1. Unmatched junction bases numbered 17, after V lost 7 bases and J lost 4 bases. The CDR3 has 18 residues. Per the germline V gene, CDR1 is SGHRS and CDR2 is YFSETQ. CDR3 DNA: TGCGCCAGCCAACCGGGACAGGGAACTTGGGGAAGCACCGGGGAGCTGTTTTTT. Amino acids: CASQPGQGTWGSTGELFF.

This clonotype was counted only a few times. The V and J genes are TRBV20-1 and TRBJ2-7; 8 bases line up with TRBD1. This CDR3 has 14 residues. After removal of 4 bases from V and 0 bases from J, the junction contained 5 bases not matched to a gene. The germline V gene encodes CDR1 DFQATT and CDR2 SNEGSKA (reference sequence). The CDR3 here is CSATRQGHSYEQYF. The DNA of the CDR3 is TGCAGTGCTACCAGACAGGGGCACTCCTACGAGCAGTACTTC.

This clonotype was counted only a few times. V is TRBV6-1 and J is TRBJ2-1, with 12 bases that match TRBD2. This CDR3 spans 15 amino acids. Unmatched junction bases numbered 6, after V lost 5 bases and J lost 7 bases. Germline V CDR1 and CDR2: MNHNS, SASEGT. The chain's CDR3 is CASSPGLAGRNEQFF. The CDR3 DNA reads as TGTGCCAGCAGTCCCGGACTAGCGGGGAGGAATGAGCAGTTCTTC.

This clonotype is a singleton in its sample. This sequence joins TRBV7-6 and TRBJ2-3, with 7 bases fitting TRBD1. The CDR3 is 17 residues long. CDR1 and CDR2 (germline): SGHVS, FNYEAQ. J gave up 0 bases and V 1 base, and 7 bases lay outside the gene matches. The CDR3, as DNA: TGTGCCAGCAGCTTAGGAGCAGTGGGACAGAGCACAGATACGCAGTATTTT. Encoded protein: CASSLGAVGQSTDTQYF. Full variable domain (missing parts from reference TRBV7-6 and TRBJ2-3): GAGVSQSPRYKVTKRGQDVALRCDPISGHVSLYWYRQALGQGPEFLTYFNYEAQQDKSGLPNDRFSAERPEGSISTLTIQRTEQRDSAMYRCASSLGAVGQSTDTQYFGPGTRLTVL.

Concerning this clonotype itself: Given a far larger clone just one base away, this is likely a sequencing read error. The rearrangement links TRBV6-2 or TRBV6-3 to TRBJ2-2, with D unclear. The length of the CDR3 is 11 residues. The V end lost 3 bases, the J end lost 7 bases, and 3 bases lay between the germline ends. Looked up from germline, CDR1 is MNHEY and CDR2 is SVGEGT. CDR3 DNA sequence: TGTGCCAGCAGTTATAACGGGGAGCTGTTTTTT. Its protein product is CASSYNGELFF.

This clonotype was seen only a few times. The V gene is TRBV12-3 or TRBV12-4, the J gene TRBJ1-2, with TRBD1 matching 9 bases. Trimming took 5 bases from V and 3 from J; bases not matched to a gene: 13. The CDR3 is 17 residues long. The CDR3 nucleotides read TGTGCCAGCAGTCCTCACCGACTCCGGGACAGGGACTATGGCTACACCTTC. Residues: CASSPHRLRDRDYGYTF.

This clonotype has more than one count but fewer than ten. The V gene is TRBV20-1, the J gene TRBJ2-5; the D gene is possibly TRBD1 (6 bases). The CDR3 sequence is 13 residues long. Trimming pared 6 bases from V and 2 bases from J, leaving 13 bases between. Germline values: CDR1 DFQATT, CDR2 SNEGSKA (reference sequence). The CDR3 coding sequence is TGCAGTGCCCAAGGACAGCTTCAAGAGACCCAGTACTTC. Its translation: CSAQGQLQETQYF.

The rearrangement joins TRBV5-6 to TRBJ2-7; TRBD1 might be the D (6 bases). The germline gives CDR1 SGHDT, CDR2 YYEEEE. The CDR3 length is 15 residues. V lost 2 bases, J lost 3 bases, and 15 bases lay in between. Here the CDR3 DNA reads TGTGCCAGCAGCTTCTTCGGACAGCAGGGCTACGAGCAGTACTTC. The encoded protein is CASSFFGQQGYEQYF.

This sequence joins TRBV28 and TRBJ2-7; 8 bases are shared with TRBD1. The CDR3 loop spans 14 amino acids. Germline-derived CDR1 and CDR2 are MDHEN and SYDVKM. V shed 1 base, J shed 6 bases, and the junction held 5 bases outside the gene matches. Here the CDR3 reads CASSLSQGAGEQYF. The CDR3 region has the DNA TGTGCCAGCAGTTTATCCCAGGGGGCCGGCGAGCAGTACTTC.